This TCR beta chain is from a study of blood T cell repertoires in COVID-19 (TCRdb year 2020). Describing the broader study: The collaborator samples originated in the United States, Italy and Spain and spanned the acute and convalescent phases of COVID-19. The sample metadata nearly always contained a de-identified subject ID, COVID-19 status, age in years and sex. HLA class I and class II types, where available, came from metadata supplied by the sample provider rather than from assay-based typing. Samples came from the ongoing ImmuneRACE study (first 160 participants) plus 1,254 subjects from 6 global collaborators. The repertoires were made available in a free public database intended to serve as a resource for research on the immune response to SARS-CoV-2. Deeply sampled blood TCRbeta repertoires from subjects exposed to, actively infected with, or recovered from COVID-19 were included in the dataset. The material from the prospective study consisted of cDNA or gDNA derived from T cells, B-cell-depleted T cells, or PBMCs. What the research found in general, with its limitations: The quantity of clinical and demographic metadata differed by source and by participant and was supplied without curation.

Collaborating institutions collected whole blood in K2EDTA tubes following their own protocols. For TCRbeta analysis, collaborator samples were shipped as frozen whole blood, as isolated PBMCs, or as DNA extracted from either sample type. TCRbeta CDR3 regions were amplified from genomic DNA by means of the immunoSEQ Assay, a bias-controlled multiplex PCR. In the paper's pipeline: The number of nucleated cells in each sample was estimated by amplification of reference gene primers within the assay. To quantify the absolute abundance of each unique TCRbeta CDR3 rearrangement, sequence reads were collapsed and filtered. For each sample, productive Simpson clonality was calculated as the square root of Simpson's diversity index across productive rearrangements. The source is immuneACCESS, and TCRdb retained only in-frame sequences with V and J called. Part of the clones is not carried over; for the studies checked, unresolved V genes explain less than half of this, and the remainder is unexplained. The V and J calls and clone size come from that table; D and trimming were worked out from the DNA. This sample gives over 45,000 clones in total; around 90% of them show up just once. The leading ten clones occupy over 5% of the sample.

About this clone itself: The clone's antigen remains unknown. The record has no base qualities; no much larger clone is one base away.

Reading the germline V gene (reference sequence) gives CDR1 SEHNR and CDR2 FQNEAQ. Measured from the cysteine to the phenylalanine, the CDR3 is 16 residues long. Left in the record is the CDR3 DNA by itself, 48 bases read in frame from the first base. Germline trimming amounts to 1 base on V and 7 bases on J, with 10 as the count of junction bases outside the gene matches. The chain is encoded by TRBV7-9 joined to TRBJ2-7, with TRBD1 matching 10 junction bases. This clonotype was obtained from a man aged 50 to 60 with active COVID-19. The specimen was peripheral blood. The sequenced DNA is TGTGCCAGCAGCTTAGGGCTTGACAGGGGGCCTCAAGAGCAGTACTTC. This is translated as CASSLGLDRGPQEQYF.